This T cell receptor beta chain emerged from a study of early T cells in non-severe SARS-CoV-2 infection. At the level of the study: The input, bulk RNA from unsorted whole blood, was sequenced, and chains were unpaired. Study conclusions and caveats: The VDJdb matching leaned toward anti-spike CD8 responses and overlooked private and CD4 specificities.

Attachment of unique molecular identifiers to individual cDNA molecules was performed. Each CDR3 protein is one row after TCRdb ran MiXCR on the 5' RACE reads. The sample carries some 30,000 distinct CDR3 sequences, over 5% recorded once. Notes on this clonotype: Its specificity is unknown.

The CDR3 totals 14 residues. Trimming took 6 bases from V and 5 from J, leaving 16 bases between them. Germline CDR1 and CDR2: MDHEN and SYDVKM. Sequenced sample: whole blood. The sequence derives from an adult who was a healthcare worker with PCR-confirmed SARS-CoV-2 infection or an uninfected control (not recorded which). The chain employs TRBV28 and TRBJ1-1; no clear D gene. CDR3 bases: TGTGCCAGCAGGCCCAGGCTGGTGGGGACTGAAGCTTTCTTT. Protein sequence: CASRPRLVGTEAFF.